These 18 T cell receptor beta chains were all obtained from the same sample, sequenced in a study of CXCR3-negative and CXCR3-positive naive CD8 T cells. Findings and limits, study-wide: TRB CDR3s were more hydrophobic in CXCR3-positive than in CXCR3-negative naive cells.

Each TRB cDNA library was prepared by 5' RACE (with UMI labels). TCRdb reprocessed the 5' RACE reads, with one entry per CDR3 protein and no DNA. The sample's table shows roughly 99,000 distinct CDR3 sequences. Antigens for these TCRs are unknown. Sequencing was carried out using naive CXCR3+ CD8+ T cells from blood. Subset meaning: CD45RO-CCR7+CD27+CD95- naive CD8+ T cells expressing CXCR3 (TNR3+). The receptors originated from a human donor in good health. Some clones in this sample may be carry-over from other donors' samples.

This chain links TRBV28 with TRBJ2-4. Germline CDR1 is MDHEN and CDR2 is SYDVKM. CDR3 length equals 14 residues. The CDR3: CASSLEVVKNIQYF.

The chain uses TRBV29-1 and TRBJ2-7. The CDR3 has 14 amino acids. In germline, CDR1 is SQVTM, CDR2 ANQGSEA. CDR3: CSVDVGLGSYEQYF.

This sequence joins TRBV15 and TRBJ2-1. The germline CDR1 and CDR2 sequences are LNHNV and YYDKDF (reference sequence). The CDR3 covers 14 residues. The CDR3 spells CATSGDSTYNEQFF.

The chain carries TRBV3-1 and TRBJ2-7; TCRdb outputs TRBD1, but without DNA this stays unchecked. The CDR3 runs 13 residues. Per the germline V gene, CDR1 is LGHDT and CDR2 is YNNKEL (reference sequence). The CDR3 here is CASSIGTAYEQYF.

The V call is TRBV6-2 or TRBV6-3, the J call TRBJ2-7. CDR1 and CDR2 (germline): MNHEY, SVGEGT. The CDR3 is 14 amino acids. CDR3 region: CASSYGSETYEQYF.

V gene TRBV20-1 combines with J gene TRBJ2-5; the D call from TCRdb, TRBD1, cannot be confirmed without DNA. The CDR3 totals 16 residues. Per germline, CDR1 DFQATT and CDR2 SNEGSKA (reference sequence). This chain's CDR3 is CSARDPGGLGQETQYF.

The chain combines TRBV19 with TRBJ2-7; TCRdb's D call, TRBD1, is unchecked because there is no DNA. The V gene's germline CDR1 is LNHDA and CDR2 SQIVND (reference sequence). The CDR3 consists of 14 residues. CDR3 sequence reads: CASSPTDRANEQYF.

The rearrangement links TRBV4-1 to TRBJ2-7. Germline CDR1 and CDR2: MGHRA and YSYEKL. The CDR3 runs 15 residues. CDR3 sequence reads: CASSQDVMVAYEQYF.

The CDR3 loop is CASEGPFTDYEQYF. The rearrangement joins TRBV21-1 to TRBJ2-7; the D call from TCRdb, TRBD2, cannot be confirmed without DNA. TRBV21-1 is assigned pseudogene status. This CDR3 region has 14 residues.

The chain carries TRBV19 and TRBJ1-2; TCRdb calls TRBD1, which cannot be checked without DNA. CDR1 and CDR2 from the germline V gene are LNHDA and SQIVND (reference sequence). This CDR3 has 12 amino acids. The CDR3 protein is CATLVGLYGYTF.

The rearrangement joins TRBV7-6 to TRBJ1-1; TCRdb's D gene call, TRBD1, goes unchecked for lack of DNA. The CDR3 is 20 amino acids. Germline V CDR1 and CDR2: SGHVS, FNYEAQ. This chain's CDR3 is CASSLGGQMNWLPFDSEAFF.

This rearrangement joins TRBV5-5 to TRBJ2-5; the TCRdb call, TRBD1, lacks DNA for checking. Per germline, CDR1 SGHKS and CDR2 YYEKEE (reference sequence). The CDR3 consists of 14 residues. CDR3: CASSQGRIQETQYF.

This chain connects TRBV20-1 to TRBJ1-5; TCRdb names TRBD1, which stays unverified in the absence of DNA. The CDR3 is 14 residues long. Germline values: CDR1 DFQATT, CDR2 SNEGSKA (reference sequence). Here the CDR3 reads CSARDSGVGQPQHF.

This sequence joins TRBV6-6 and TRBJ2-7; the TCRdb call, TRBD2, lacks DNA for checking. The germline gives CDR1 MNHNY, CDR2 SVGAGI (reference sequence). The CDR3 consists of 15 residues. CDR3 sequence reads: CASSELAGGFYEQYF.

This chain joins TRBV7-6 and TRBJ2-7; checking the TCRdb D call of TRBD1 is not possible without DNA. The CDR3 is 13 residues long. Germline values: CDR1 SGHVS, CDR2 FNYEAQ. The CDR3 here is CASSSNSRASQYF.

The chain links TRBV20-1 to TRBJ2-5; TCRdb gives TRBD1 as the D gene, but with no DNA this cannot be confirmed. The CDR3 extends over 13 amino acids. Germline V CDR1 and CDR2: DFQATT, SNEGSKA (reference sequence). CDR3 in amino acids: CSARGHLQETQYF.

This rearrangement joins TRBV20-1 to TRBJ2-7; TCRdb names TRBD1, which stays unverified in the absence of DNA. The CDR3 has 15 amino acids. Germline CDR1 and CDR2: DFQATT and SNEGSKA (reference sequence). CDR3 residues: CSARDFSGHPYEQYF.

The rearrangement links TRBV4-3 to TRBJ2-7; TCRdb's D call of TRBD1 is untestable without DNA. The germline gives CDR1 LGHNA, CDR2 YSLEER. The CDR3 extends over 15 amino acids. The CDR3 region is CASSQEGAGGYEQYF.